This T cell receptor (beta chain) is drawn from a study of OX40 agonist ivuxolimab in advanced cancers. At the level of the study: In this trial design, patients received ivuxolimab intravenously at 0.01 to 10 mg/kg every 2 weeks. Past anti-PD-1, anti-PD-L1 or anti-CTLA-4 therapy was accepted, and roughly 37% had received some.

Blood sampling took place at baseline, cycle 4 day 1, and cycle 7 day 1. CDR3 length: 14 amino acids. V lost 4 bases and J lost 5; bases outside the gene matches: 7. Per germline, CDR1 ENHRY and CDR2 SYGVKD. Sequenced by immunoSEQ multiplex PCR; TCRdb stores in-frame clones only, minus some. This table holds 65,000 to 90,000 clones, around 90% found once. The receptor comes from an adult with an advanced solid tumor such as melanoma, head and neck, liver or kidney cancer. The sample here was CD4+ or CD8+ T cells sorted from blood, taken in a trial of the OX40 agonist ivuxolimab. This chain connects TRBV10-3 to TRBJ2-7, with TRBD2 matching 8 bases. The chain's CDR3 is CAISVGGRTDEQYF. The CDR3, as DNA: TGTGCCATCAGTGTCGGCGGGAGGACGGACGAGCAGTACTTC.